This T cell receptor beta chain was sequenced in a study of response to subunit inactivated influenza vaccine. Study-wide findings and caveats: New T cells are recruited in small numbers by each seasonal influenza vaccination, according to the authors' suggestion.

TCRdb re-analysed the RT-PCR reads in MiXCR, keeping a single row per CDR3 protein. Among more than 450,000 distinct CDR3 sequences, less than 10% were seen once, and the ten largest hold 13%. The sample holds many counts of this clonotype. The antigen remains unidentified. V dropped 3 bases and J dropped 0 bases, with 7 bases sitting between them. CDR1 and CDR2 from the germline V gene are ENHRY and SYGVKD. The CDR3 is 14 amino acids. Source: PBMCs from blood, taken roughly 24 months after vaccination. This chain uses TRBV10-3 with TRBJ2-3; D gene unclear. The receptor's source is a man in his fifties or sixties who received an inactivated influenza vaccine. The CDR3 DNA reads TGTGCCATCAGTGACGATGCTAGCACAGATACGCAGTATTTT. Protein product: CAISDDASTDTQYF.